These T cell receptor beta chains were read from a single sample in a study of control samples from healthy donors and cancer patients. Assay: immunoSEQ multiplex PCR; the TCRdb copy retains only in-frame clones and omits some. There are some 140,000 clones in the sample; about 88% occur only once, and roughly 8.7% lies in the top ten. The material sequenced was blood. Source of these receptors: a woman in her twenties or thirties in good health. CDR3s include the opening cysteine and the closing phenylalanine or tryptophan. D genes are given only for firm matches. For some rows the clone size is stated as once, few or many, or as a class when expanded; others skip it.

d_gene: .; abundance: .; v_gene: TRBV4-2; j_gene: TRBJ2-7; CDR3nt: TGTGCCAGCAGCCAACAAGGGGCCGTCTACGAGCAGTACTTC; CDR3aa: CASSQQGAVYEQYF
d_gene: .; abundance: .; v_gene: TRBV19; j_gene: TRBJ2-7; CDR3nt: TGTGCCAGTAGTCCGAATACCTTCTACGAGCAGTACTTC; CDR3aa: CASSPNTFYEQYF
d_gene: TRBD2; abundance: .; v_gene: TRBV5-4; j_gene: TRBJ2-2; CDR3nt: TGTGCCAGCAGCCCTGGCGGGGGGAGGAACACCGGGGAGCTGTTTTTT; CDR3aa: CASSPGGGRNTGELFF
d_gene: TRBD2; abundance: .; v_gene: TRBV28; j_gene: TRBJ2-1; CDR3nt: TGTGCCAGCAGTTCGGGACTAGCGGGGGCCAATGAGCAGTTCTTC; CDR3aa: CASSSGLAGANEQFF
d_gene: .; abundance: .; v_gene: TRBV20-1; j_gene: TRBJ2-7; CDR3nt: TGCAGTGCTGGCACCTACGAGCAGTACTTC; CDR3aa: CSAGTYEQYF
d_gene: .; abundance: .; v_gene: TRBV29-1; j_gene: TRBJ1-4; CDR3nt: TGCAGCGTTGAACCCGGGGGTGGTGAAAAACTGTTTTTT; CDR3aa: CSVEPGGGEKLFF
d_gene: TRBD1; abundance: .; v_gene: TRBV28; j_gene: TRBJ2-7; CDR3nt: TGTGCCAGCAGTCCGATCGACAGGGCACAACCCTACGAGCAGTACTTC; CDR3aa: CASSPIDRAQPYEQYF
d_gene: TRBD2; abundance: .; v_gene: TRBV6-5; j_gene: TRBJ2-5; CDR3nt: TGTGCCAGCACCCCCCTAGCGGGCCAAGAGACCCAGTACTTC; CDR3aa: CASTPLAGQETQYF
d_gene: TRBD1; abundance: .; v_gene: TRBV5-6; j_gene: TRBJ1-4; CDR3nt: TGTGCCAGCAGCTCACAGGGGTTGTACGGAAAACTGTTTTTT; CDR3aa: CASSSQGLYGKLFF
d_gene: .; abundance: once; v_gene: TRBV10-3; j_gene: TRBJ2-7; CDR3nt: TGTGCCATCAGTCCCGGCCAGGACCTATACGAGCAGTACTTC; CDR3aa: CAISPGQDLYEQYF
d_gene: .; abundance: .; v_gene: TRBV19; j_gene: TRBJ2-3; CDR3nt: TGTGCCAGTAGAAAGTCAAACACAGATACGCAGTATTTT; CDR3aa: CASRKSNTDTQYF
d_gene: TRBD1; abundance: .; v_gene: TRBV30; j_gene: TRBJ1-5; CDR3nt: TGTGCCTGGAGTGGGGGCAGGACAGGGGTTGGGAATCAGCCCCAGCATTTT; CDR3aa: CAWSGGRTGVGNQPQHF
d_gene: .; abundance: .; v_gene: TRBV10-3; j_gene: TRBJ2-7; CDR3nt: TGTGCCATCAGTGAGTCGATGGACGAGCAGTACTTC; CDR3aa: CAISESMDEQYF
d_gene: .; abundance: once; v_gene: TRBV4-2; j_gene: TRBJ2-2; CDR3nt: TGTGCCAGCAGCCAGGATATTGCCGGGGAGCTGTTTTTT; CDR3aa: CASSQDIAGELFF
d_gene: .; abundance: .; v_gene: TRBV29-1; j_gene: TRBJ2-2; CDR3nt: TGCAGCGCCGGGCGAGGGGTGAACACCGGGGAGCTGTTTTTT; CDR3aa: CSAGRGVNTGELFF
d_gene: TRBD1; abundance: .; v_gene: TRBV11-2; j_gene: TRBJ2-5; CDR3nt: TGTGCCAGCAGCTTAGGAGGGGGCCAGGGGTGGGAGACCCAGTACTTC; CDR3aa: CASSLGGGQGWETQYF
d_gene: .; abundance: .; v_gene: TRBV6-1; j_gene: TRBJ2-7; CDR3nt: TGTGCCAGCAGTGATTACGACTCCTACGAGCAGTACTTC; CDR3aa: CASSDYDSYEQYF
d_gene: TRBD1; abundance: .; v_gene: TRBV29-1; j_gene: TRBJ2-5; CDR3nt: TGCAGCGTTGAGGGACAGGTCCAAGAGACCCAGTACTTC; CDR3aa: CSVEGQVQETQYF
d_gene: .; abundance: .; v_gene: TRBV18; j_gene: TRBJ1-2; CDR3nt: TGTGCCAGCTCACCACCGGGGGACGACTATGGCTACACCTTC; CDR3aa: CASSPPGDDYGYTF
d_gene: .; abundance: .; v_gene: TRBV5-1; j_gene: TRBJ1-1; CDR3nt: TGCGCCAGCAGCTTGCGGACAGAGAACACTGAAGCTTTCTTT; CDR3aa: CASSLRTENTEAFF
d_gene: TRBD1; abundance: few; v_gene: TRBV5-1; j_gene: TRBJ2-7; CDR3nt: TGCGCCAGCAGCTCGGGACAGGGGGCGTACCACGAGCAGTACTTC; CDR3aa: CASSSGQGAYHEQYF
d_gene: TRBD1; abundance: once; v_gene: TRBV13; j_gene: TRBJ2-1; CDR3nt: TGTGCCAGCAGCCGCATGGGACAGGGGGAACTCGATGAGCAGTTCTTC; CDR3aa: CASSRMGQGELDEQFF